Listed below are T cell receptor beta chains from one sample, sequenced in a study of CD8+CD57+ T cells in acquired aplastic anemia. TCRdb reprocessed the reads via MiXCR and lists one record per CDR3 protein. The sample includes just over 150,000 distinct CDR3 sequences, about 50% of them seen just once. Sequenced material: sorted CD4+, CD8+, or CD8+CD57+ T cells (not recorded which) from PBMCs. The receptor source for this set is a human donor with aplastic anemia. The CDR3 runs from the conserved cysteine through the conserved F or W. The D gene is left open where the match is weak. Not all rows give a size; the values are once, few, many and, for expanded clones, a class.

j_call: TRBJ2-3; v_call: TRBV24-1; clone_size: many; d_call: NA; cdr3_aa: CATNGAGTDTQYF; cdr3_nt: TGTGCCACCAACGGGGCGGGGACAGATACGCAGTATTTT
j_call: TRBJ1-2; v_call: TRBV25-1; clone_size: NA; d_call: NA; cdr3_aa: CASSLAGGYGYTF; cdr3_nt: TGTGCCAGCAGCTTGGCCGGGGGCTATGGCTACACCTTC
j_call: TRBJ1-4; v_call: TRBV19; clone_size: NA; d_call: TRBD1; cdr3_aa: CASSIRQGEDEKLFF; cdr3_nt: TGTGCCAGTAGTATCAGACAGGGGGAAGATGAAAAACTGTTTTTT
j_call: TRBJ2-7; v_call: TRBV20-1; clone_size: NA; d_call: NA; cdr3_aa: CSATVWAPLYEQYF; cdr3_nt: TGCAGTGCTACAGTTTGGGCCCCACTTTACGAGCAGTACTTC
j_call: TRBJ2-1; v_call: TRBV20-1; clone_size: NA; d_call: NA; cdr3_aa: CSARQIYEQFF; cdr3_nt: TGCAGTGCTAGACAGATCTATGAGCAGTTCTTC
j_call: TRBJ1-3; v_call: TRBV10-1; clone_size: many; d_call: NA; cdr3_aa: CATPDRPESSGNTIYF; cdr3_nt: TGCGCCACCCCCGACAGGCCTGAAAGCTCTGGAAACACCATATATTTT
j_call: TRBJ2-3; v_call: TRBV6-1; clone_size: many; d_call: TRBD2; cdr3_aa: CASSPTSGSPDTQYF; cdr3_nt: TGTGCCAGCAGTCCGACTAGCGGGAGTCCAGATACGCAGTATTTT
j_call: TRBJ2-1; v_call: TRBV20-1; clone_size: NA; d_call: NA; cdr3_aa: CSARALALTSSNEQFF; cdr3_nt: TGCAGTGCTAGAGCACTAGCCCTTACTTCCTCCAATGAGCAGTTCTTC
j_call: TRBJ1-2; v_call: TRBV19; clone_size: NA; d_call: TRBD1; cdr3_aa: CASSREPGQTYGYTF; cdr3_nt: TGTGCCAGTAGTAGAGAACCGGGACAGACCTATGGCTACACCTTC
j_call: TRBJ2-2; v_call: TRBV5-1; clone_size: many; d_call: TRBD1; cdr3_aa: CASSVGTGPTGELFF; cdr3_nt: TGCGCCAGCAGCGTGGGGACAGGGCCCACCGGGGAGCTGTTTTTT
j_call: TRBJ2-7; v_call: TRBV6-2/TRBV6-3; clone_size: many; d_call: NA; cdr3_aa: CASSIPYEQYF; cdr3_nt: TGTGCCAGCAGCATCCCCTACGAGCAGTACTTC
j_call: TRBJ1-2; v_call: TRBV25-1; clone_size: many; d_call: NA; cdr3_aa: CASSDLRDIDGYTF; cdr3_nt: TGTGCCAGCAGTGACCTCCGGGACATAGATGGCTACACCTTC
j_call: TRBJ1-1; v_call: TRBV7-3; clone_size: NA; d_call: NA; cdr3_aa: CASSRIRNTEAFF; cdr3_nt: TGTGCTAGCTCGCGGATTCGAAACACTGAAGCTTTCTTT
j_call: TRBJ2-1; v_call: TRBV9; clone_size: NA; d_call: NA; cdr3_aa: CASSVAAGPDQFF; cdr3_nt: TGTGCCAGCAGCGTAGCGGCGGGACCCGATCAGTTCTTC
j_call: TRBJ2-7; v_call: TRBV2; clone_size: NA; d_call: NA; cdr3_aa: CASEGGNDYEQYF; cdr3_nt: TGTGCCAGCGAAGGAGGGAATGATTACGAGCAGTACTTC
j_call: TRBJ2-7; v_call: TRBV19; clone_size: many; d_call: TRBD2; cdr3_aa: CASSGEDSYEQYF; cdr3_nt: TGTGCCAGCAGCGGGGAAGATTCCTACGAGCAGTACTTC
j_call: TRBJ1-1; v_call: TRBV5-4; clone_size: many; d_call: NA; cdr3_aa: CASSLIGHPEAFF; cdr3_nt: TGTGCCAGCAGTTTGATAGGACATCCTGAAGCTTTCTTT
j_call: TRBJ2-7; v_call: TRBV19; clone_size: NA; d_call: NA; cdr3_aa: CASSWDLGVTGEQYF; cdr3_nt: TGTGCCAGTAGTTGGGACCTCGGCGTTACCGGCGAGCAGTACTTC
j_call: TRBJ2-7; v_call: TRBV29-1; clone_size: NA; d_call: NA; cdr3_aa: CSVEGHSYEQYF; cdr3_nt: TGCAGCGTTGAGGGACATTCCTACGAGCAGTACTTC
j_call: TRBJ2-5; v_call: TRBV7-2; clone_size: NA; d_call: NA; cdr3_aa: CASSPLGAPLETQYF; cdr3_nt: TGTGCCAGCAGCCCGCTAGGGGCCCCGTTAGAAACCCAGTACTTC
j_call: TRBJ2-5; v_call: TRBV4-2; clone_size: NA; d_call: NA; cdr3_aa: CASSQAPGAAETQYF; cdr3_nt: TGTGCCAGCAGCCAGGCGCCGGGGGCCGCGGAGACCCAGTACTTC
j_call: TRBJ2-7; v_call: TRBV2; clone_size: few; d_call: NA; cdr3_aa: CASSDNGPSSEQYF; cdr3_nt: TGTGCCAGCAGTGATAATGGTCCTAGCTCCGAGCAGTACTTC
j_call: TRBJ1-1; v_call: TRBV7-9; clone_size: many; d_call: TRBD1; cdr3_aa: CASSLRTGDTEAFF; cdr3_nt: TGTGCCAGCAGCCTACGGACAGGGGACACTGAAGCTTTCTTT
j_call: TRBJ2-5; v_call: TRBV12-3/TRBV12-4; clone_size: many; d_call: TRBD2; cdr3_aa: CASSLEASGRPGETQYF; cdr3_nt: TGTGCCAGCAGTTTAGAGGCTAGCGGGAGGCCAGGGGAGACCCAGTACTTC
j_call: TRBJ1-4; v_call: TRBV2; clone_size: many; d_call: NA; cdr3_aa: CASIYRVATNEKLFF; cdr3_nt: TGTGCCAGCATTTATAGGGTTGCAACTAATGAAAAACTGTTTTTT
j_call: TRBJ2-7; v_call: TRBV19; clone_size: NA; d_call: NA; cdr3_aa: CASSMKLQGHYEQYF; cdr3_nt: TGTGCCAGTAGTATGAAGCTTCAGGGTCACTACGAGCAGTACTTC
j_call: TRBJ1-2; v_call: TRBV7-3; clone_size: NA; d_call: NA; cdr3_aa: CASSLGGLNGYTF; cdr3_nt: TGTGCCAGCAGCTTAGGGGGATTGAATGGCTACACCTTC
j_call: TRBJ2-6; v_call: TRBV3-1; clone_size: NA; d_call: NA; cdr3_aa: CASSRTSGANVLTF; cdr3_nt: TGTGCCAGCAGCCGGACCTCTGGGGCCAACGTCCTGACTTTC
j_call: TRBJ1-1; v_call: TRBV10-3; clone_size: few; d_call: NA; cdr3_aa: CAIRWGAGDMNTEAFF; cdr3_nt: TGTGCCATCAGATGGGGGGCAGGGGATATGAACACTGAAGCTTTCTTT
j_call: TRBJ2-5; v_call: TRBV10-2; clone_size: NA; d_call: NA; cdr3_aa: CASSERRGAGEETQYF; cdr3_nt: TGCGCCAGCAGTGAGAGGAGGGGAGCAGGGGAAGAGACCCAGTACTTC
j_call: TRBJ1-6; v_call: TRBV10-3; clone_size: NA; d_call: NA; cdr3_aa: CAISEEGNSPLHF; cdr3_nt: TGTGCCATCAGTGAAGAGGGTAATTCACCCCTCCACTTT
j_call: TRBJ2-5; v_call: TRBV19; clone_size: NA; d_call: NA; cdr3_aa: CASSPWASWGETQYF; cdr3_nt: TGTGCCAGTAGTCCATGGGCCAGTTGGGGGGAGACCCAGTACTTC
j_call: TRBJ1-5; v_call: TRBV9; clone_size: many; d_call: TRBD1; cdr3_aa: CASSATGGTQPQHF; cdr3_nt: TGTGCCAGCAGCGCCACAGGGGGCACTCAGCCCCAGCATTTT
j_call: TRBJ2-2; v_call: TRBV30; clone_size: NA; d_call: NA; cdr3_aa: CAWSDTGELFF; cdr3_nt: TGTGCCTGGAGTGACACCGGGGAGCTGTTTTTT
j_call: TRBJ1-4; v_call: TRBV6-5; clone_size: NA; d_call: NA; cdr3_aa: CASSSQIGVYNEKLFF; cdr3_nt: TGTGCCAGCAGTTCTCAGATCGGGGTTTATAATGAAAAACTGTTTTTT
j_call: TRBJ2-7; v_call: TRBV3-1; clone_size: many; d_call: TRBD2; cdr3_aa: CASSQDRGGGRKQYF; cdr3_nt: TGTGCCAGCAGCCAAGATCGGGGGGGCGGTAGGAAGCAGTACTTC
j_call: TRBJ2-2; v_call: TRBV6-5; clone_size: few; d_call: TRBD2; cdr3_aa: CASSYNPGTRYSGELFF; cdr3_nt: TGTGCCAGCAGTTACAACCCCGGGACTAGGTATTCCGGGGAGCTGTTTTTT
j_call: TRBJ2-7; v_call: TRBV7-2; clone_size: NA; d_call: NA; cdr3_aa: CASSLIYEQYF; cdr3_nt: TGTGCCAGCAGCTTAATCTACGAGCAGTACTTC
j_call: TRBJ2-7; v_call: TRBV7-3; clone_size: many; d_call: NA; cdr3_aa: CASSLTRDITYEQYF; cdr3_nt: TGTGCCAGCAGCTTAACACGGGACATTACCTACGAGCAGTACTTC
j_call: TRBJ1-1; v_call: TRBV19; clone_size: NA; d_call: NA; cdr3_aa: CASSHALTFF; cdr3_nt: TGTGCCAGTAGCCATGCACTTACTTTCTTT
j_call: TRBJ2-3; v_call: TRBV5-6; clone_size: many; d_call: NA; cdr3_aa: CASSLSLRPDTQYF; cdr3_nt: TGTGCCAGCAGCTTGTCGTTAAGGCCAGATACGCAGTATTTT
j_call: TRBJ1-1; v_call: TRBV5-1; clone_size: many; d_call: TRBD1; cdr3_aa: CASSLRTGRNTEAFF; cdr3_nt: TGCGCCAGCAGCCTGAGGACAGGGCGAAACACTGAAGCTTTCTTT
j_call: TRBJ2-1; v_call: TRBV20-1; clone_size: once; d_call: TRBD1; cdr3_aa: CSVRTGGQYNEQFF; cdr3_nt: TGCAGTGTTCGAACAGGGGGACAGTACAATGAGCAGTTCTTC
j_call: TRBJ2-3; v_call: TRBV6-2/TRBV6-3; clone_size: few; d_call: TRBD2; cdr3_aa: CASSYWSSGDTDTQYF; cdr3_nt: TGTGCCAGCAGTTACTGGTCTAGCGGAGACACAGATACGCAGTATTTT
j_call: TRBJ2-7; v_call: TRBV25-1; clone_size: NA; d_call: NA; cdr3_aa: CASSPYQGREQYF; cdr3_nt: TGTGCCAGCAGTCCATACCAGGGAAGGGAGCAGTACTTC
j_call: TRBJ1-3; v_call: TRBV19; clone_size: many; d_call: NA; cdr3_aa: CASKRDHPGNTIYF; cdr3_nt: TGTGCCAGTAAGAGAGACCACCCTGGAAACACCATATATTTT
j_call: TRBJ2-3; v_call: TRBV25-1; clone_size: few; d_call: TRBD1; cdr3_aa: CASRGQGKTDTQYF; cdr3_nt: TGTGCCAGCAGGGGACAGGGAAAGACAGATACGCAGTATTTT
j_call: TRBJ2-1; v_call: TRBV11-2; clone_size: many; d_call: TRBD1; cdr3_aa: CASSIGTGGVDEQFF; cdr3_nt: TGTGCCAGCAGCATCGGGACAGGGGGCGTCGATGAGCAGTTCTTC
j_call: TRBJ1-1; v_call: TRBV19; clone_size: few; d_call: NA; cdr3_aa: CASSSTTMNTEAFF; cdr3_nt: TGTGCCAGTAGTAGCACGACCATGAACACTGAAGCTTTCTTT
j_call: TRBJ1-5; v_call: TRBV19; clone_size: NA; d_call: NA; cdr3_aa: CASSPPGLSNQPQHF; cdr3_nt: TGTGCCAGTAGTCCTCCGGGCCTGAGCAATCAGCCCCAGCATTTT
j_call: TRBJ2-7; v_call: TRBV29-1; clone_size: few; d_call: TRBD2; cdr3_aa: CSVEGTSGGYEQYF; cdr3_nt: TGCAGCGTTGAAGGGACTAGCGGCGGGTACGAGCAGTACTTC
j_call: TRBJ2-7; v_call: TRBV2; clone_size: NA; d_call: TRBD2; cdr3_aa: CASGGLAGSPYEQYF; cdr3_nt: TGTGCCAGCGGAGGACTAGCGGGTTCCCCCTACGAGCAGTACTTC
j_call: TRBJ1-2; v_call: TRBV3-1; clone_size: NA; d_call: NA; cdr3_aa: CASRRRGSNYGYTF; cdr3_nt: TGTGCCAGCAGAAGGCGGGGATCGAACTATGGCTACACCTTC
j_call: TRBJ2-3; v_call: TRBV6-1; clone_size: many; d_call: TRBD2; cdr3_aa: CASSTPLAGHTDTQYF; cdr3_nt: TGTGCCAGCAGTACCCCTCTAGCGGGGCACACAGATACGCAGTATTTT
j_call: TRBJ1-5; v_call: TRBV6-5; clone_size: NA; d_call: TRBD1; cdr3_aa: CASSSWDRGINQPQHF; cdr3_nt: TGTGCCAGCAGTTCGTGGGACAGGGGAATCAATCAGCCCCAGCATTTT